The T cell receptor beta chain described here comes from a study of blood T cell repertoires in COVID-19 (dated by TCRdb to 2018 to 2020). Notes on the research overall: The collaborator samples originated in the United States, Italy and Spain and spanned the acute and convalescent phases of COVID-19. The repertoires were released in a freely available public database meant as a resource for research on the immune response to SARS-CoV-2. Where available, HLA class I and class II types were taken from metadata supplied by the sample provider and were not determined by assay-based typing. The prospective study material was composed of cDNA or gDNA derived from T cells, B-cell-depleted T cells, or PBMCs. Deeply sampled blood TCRbeta repertoires from subjects exposed to, actively infected with, or recovered from COVID-19 were included in the dataset. The sample metadata nearly always contained a de-identified subject ID, COVID-19 status, age in years and sex. Samples came from the ongoing ImmuneRACE study (first 160 participants) plus 1,254 subjects from 6 global collaborators. The research as a whole found: How much clinical and demographic metadata was included differed by source and by participant, and the metadata was provided uncurated.

Whole blood was collected in K2EDTA tubes by collaborating institutions according to the institutions' own protocols. For TCRbeta analysis, collaborators shipped samples as frozen whole blood, isolated PBMCs, or DNA extracted from either of those sample types. As encoded in the germline V gene (reference sequence), CDR1 is LGHDT while CDR2 is YNNKEL. Relative to germline, V is 3 bases shorter and J is 6 bases shorter, with 15 bases between their ends. Including the terminal cysteine and phenylalanine, the CDR3 comprises 15 residues. The CDR3 DNA has 45 bases and is translated from base 1. This clone was detected once. The antigen it binds to is not known. Per-base qualities were not stored, and no clone one base away is much larger. TCRbeta CDR3 regions were amplified from genomic DNA using the immunoSEQ Assay, a bias-controlled multiplex PCR. In the source study's methods: The number of nucleated cells in each sample was estimated from the amplification of reference gene primers within the assay. Sequence reads were collapsed and filtered to measure the absolute abundance of every unique TCRbeta CDR3 rearrangement. Productive Simpson clonality was computed per sample as the square root of Simpson's diversity index over productive rearrangements. Drawn from immuneACCESS, this table holds only the in-frame rearrangements with V and J called that TCRdb kept. Clones are partly lost; checked studies trace under half to an unresolved V gene and leave the rest unexplained. The V and J calls and clone size come from that table; D and trimming were worked out from the DNA. For this sample there are 80,000 to 100,000 clones; 82% appear just once. The ten biggest clones cover roughly 11% of the sample.

Sequenced: peripheral blood. Recombination connected TRBV3-1 (or the pseudogene TRBV3-2) to TRBJ1-5, with an unclear D gene assignment. This sequence was found in a man between 65 and 85 years old with active or convalescent COVID-19. The DNA is TGTGCCAGCAGCCAGAGGGCCCGAGAGGGTCAGCCCCAGCATTTT. Translated, it gives CASSQRAREGQPQHF.